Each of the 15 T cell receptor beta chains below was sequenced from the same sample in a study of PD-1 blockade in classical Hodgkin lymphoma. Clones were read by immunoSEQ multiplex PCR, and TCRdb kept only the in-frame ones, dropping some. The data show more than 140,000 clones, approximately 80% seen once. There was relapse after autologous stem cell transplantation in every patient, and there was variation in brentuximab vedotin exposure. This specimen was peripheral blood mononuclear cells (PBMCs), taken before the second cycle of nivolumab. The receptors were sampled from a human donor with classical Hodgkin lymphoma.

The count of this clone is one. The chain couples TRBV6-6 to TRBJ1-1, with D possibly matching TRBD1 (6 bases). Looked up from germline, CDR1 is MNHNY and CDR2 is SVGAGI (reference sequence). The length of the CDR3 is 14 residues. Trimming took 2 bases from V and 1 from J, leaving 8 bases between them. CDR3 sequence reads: CASSYARGNTEAFF. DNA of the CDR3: TGTGCCAGCAGTTACGCCAGGGGGAACACTGAAGCTTTCTTT.

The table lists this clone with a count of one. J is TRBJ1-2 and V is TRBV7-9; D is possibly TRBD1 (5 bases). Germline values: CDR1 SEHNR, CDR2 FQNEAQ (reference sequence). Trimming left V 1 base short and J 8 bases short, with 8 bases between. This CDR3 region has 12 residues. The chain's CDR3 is CASSLGRGGYTF. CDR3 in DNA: TGTGCCAGCAGCTTAGGGAGGGGAGGCTACACCTTC. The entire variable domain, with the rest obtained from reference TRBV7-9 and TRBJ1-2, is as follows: DTGVSQNPRHKITKRGQNVTFRCDPISEHNRLYWYRQTLGQGPEFLTYFQNEAQLEKSRLLSDRFSAERPKGSFSTLEIQRTEQGDSAMYLCASSLGRGGYTFGSGTRLTVV.

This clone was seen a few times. In nucleotides, the CDR3 is TGTGCCAGTAGTCAAGACAGGACCCTGAACACCGGGGAGCTGTTTTTT. Translation: CASSQDRTLNTGELFF. V usage is TRBV19 and J usage is TRBJ2-2; possible D gene TRBD1, 6 bases. CDR1 LNHDA and CDR2 SQIVND come from the germline V gene (reference sequence). Trimming stripped 5 bases from V and 1 base from J, with 14 bases between. There are 16 residues in the CDR3.

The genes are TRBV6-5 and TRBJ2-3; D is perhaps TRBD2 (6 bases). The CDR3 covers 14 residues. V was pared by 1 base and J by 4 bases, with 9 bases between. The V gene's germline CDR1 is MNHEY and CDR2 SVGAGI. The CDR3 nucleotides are TGTGCCAGCAGTTACTACCAGCGGGCAGATACGCAGTATTTT. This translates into CASSYYQRADTQYF.

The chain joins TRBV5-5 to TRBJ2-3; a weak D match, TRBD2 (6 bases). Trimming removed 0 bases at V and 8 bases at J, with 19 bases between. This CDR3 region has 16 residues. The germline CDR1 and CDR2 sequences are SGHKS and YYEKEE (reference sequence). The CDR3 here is CASSLEGGPLAFTQYF. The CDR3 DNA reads TGTGCCAGCAGCTTGGAGGGAGGACCACTAGCATTTACGCAGTATTTT.

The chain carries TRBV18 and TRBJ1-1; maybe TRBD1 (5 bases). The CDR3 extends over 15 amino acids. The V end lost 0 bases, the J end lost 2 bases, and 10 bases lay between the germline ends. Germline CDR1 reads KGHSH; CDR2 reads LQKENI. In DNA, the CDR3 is TGTGCCAGCTCACCACCGGGACCCCGAAACACTGAAGCTTTCTTT. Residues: CASSPPGPRNTEAFF.

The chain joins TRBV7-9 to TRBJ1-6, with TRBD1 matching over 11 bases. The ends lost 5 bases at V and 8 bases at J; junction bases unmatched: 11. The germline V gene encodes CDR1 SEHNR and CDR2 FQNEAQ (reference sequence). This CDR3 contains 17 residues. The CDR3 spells CASSQRRTGGLDSPLHF. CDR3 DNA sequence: TGTGCCAGCAGCCAGCGAAGGACAGGGGGCCTGGATTCACCCCTCCACTTT.

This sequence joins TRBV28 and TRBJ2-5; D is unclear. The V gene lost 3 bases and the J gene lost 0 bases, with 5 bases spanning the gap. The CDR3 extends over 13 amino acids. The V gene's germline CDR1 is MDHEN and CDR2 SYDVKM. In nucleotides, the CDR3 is TGTGCCAGCAGTTTCCCGTACCAAGAGACCCAGTACTTC. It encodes CASSFPYQETQYF.

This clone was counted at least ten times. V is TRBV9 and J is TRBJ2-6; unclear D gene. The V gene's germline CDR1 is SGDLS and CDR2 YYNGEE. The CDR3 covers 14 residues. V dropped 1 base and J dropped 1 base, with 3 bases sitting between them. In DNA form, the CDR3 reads TGTGCCAGCAGCGTACAATCTGGGGCCAACGTCCTGACTTTC. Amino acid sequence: CASSVQSGANVLTF. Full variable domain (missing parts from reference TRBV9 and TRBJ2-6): DSGVTQTPKHLITATGQRVTLRCSPRSGDLSVYWYQQSLDQGLQFLIQYYNGEERAKGNILERFSAQQFPDLHSELNLSSLELGDSALYFCASSVQSGANVLTFGAGSRLTVL.

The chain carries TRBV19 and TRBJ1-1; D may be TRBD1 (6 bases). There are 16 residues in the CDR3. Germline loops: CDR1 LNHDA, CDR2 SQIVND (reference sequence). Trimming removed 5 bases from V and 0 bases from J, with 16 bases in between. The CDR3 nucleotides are TGTGCCAGTAGTCCTCTTATACAGGGATTGAACACTGAAGCTTTCTTT. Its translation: CASSPLIQGLNTEAFF.

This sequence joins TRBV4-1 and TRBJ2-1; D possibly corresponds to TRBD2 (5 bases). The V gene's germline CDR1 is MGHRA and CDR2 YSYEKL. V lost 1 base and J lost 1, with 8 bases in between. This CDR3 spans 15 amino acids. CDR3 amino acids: CASSQGPGSYNEQFF. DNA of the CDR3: TGCGCCAGCAGCCAAGGGCCGGGGTCCTACAATGAGCAGTTCTTC.

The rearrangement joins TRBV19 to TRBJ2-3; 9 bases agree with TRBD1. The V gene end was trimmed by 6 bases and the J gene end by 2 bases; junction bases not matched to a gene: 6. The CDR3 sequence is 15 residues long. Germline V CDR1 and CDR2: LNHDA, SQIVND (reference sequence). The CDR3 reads CASSRTGVDTDTQYF. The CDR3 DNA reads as TGTGCCAGTAGCCGGACAGGGGTGGACACAGATACGCAGTATTTT.

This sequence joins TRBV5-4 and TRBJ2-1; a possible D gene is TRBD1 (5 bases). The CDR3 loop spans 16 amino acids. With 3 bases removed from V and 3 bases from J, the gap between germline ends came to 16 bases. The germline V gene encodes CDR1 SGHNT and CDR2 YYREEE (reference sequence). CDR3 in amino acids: CASSSRLDRFYNEQFF. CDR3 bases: TGTGCCAGCAGCTCCCGACTTGACAGATTCTACAATGAGCAGTTCTTC.

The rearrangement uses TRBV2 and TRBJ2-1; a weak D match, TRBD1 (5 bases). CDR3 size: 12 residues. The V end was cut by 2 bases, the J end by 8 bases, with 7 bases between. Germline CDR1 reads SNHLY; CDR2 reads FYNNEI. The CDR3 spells CASSEQGYEQFF. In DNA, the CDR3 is TGTGCCAGCAGTGAACAGGGCTATGAGCAGTTCTTC.

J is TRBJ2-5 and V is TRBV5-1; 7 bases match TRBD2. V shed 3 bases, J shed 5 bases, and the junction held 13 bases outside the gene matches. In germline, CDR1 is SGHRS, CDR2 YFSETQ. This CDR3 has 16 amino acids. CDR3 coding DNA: TGCGCCAGCAGCTCCCTGGAGCGCGGGAGTGGGGAGACCCAGTACTTC. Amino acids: CASSSLERGSGETQYF. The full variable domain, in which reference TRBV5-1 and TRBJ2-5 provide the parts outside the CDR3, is KAGVTQTPRYLIKTRGQQVTLSCSPISGHRSVSWYQQTPGQGLQFLFEYFSETQRNKGNFPGRFSGRQFSNSRSEMNVSTLELGDSALYLCASSSLERGSGETQYFGPGTRLLVL.